This entry lists 7 T cell receptor beta chains sequenced from one sample in a study of siplizumab effects on memory and regulatory T cells. Sequencing used immunoSEQ multiplex PCR; TCRdb keeps in-frame clones, though not all of them. Here the sample spans about 100,000 clones, 94% being singletons. The sample taken for sequencing was non-Treg CD4+ T cells sorted from blood. The source of these receptors is a human donor in good health.

The gene calls are TRBV7-8 and TRBJ2-1, with 7 bases lining up with TRBD2. CDR1 and CDR2 (germline): SGHVS, FQNEAQ. V lost 5 bases, J lost 5 bases, and 9 bases stayed unmatched. The CDR3 is 15 residues long. The CDR3 DNA reads TGTGCCAGCAGCCAGGGACTACCGCGTCACAATGAGCAGTTCTTC. This sequence encodes CASSQGLPRHNEQFF.

The genes are TRBV5-1 and TRBJ2-5; 7 nucleotides align to TRBD2. The J segment lost 2 bases and the V segment lost 4 bases, leaving 8 bases of the junction unmatched. CDR1 and CDR2 (germline): SGHRS, YFSETQ. The CDR3 spans 15 residues. The CDR3 protein is CASSPLQAGQETQYF. DNA of the CDR3: TGCGCCAGCAGCCCCCTTCAAGCGGGGCAAGAGACCCAGTACTTC.

V usage is TRBV15 and J usage is TRBJ1-5; D might be TRBD1 (5 bases). V lost 1 base to trimming and J lost 3 bases, with 13 bases between them. The V gene's germline CDR1 is LNHNV and CDR2 YYDKDF (reference sequence). The length of the CDR3 is 16 residues. CDR3 sequence (DNA): TGTGCCACCAGCAGAGTCGGGCAGGGATACAATCAGCCCCAGCATTTT. Protein sequence: CATSRVGQGYNQPQHF.

This rearrangement joins TRBV6-4 to TRBJ1-5; D is undetermined. The ends were cut back, 10 bases at V and 6 bases at J, with 10 bases in the middle. In germline, CDR1 is MRHNA, CDR2 SNTAGT. This CDR3 has 11 amino acids. The CDR3 sequence is CAIPTAQPQHF. For the CDR3, the DNA is TGTGCCATACCAACCGCTCAGCCCCAGCATTTT.

The gene calls are TRBV7-2 and TRBJ1-2; D uncertain. The CDR3 totals 14 residues. CDR1 is SGHTA, CDR2 FQGNSA, per germline. Trimming took 1 base from V and 1 from J, leaving 7 bases between them. The CDR3 loop reads CASSLGRGNYGYTF. CDR3 coding DNA: TGTGCCAGCAGCTTAGGTCGGGGTAACTATGGCTACACCTTC. Together with reference TRBV7-2 and TRBJ1-2, the CDR3 gives the full variable domain: GAGVSQSPSNKVTEKGKDVELRCDPISGHTALYWYRQSLGQGLEFLIYFQGNSAPDKSGLPSDRFSAERTGGSVSTLTIQRTQQEDSAVYLCASSLGRGNYGYTFGSGTRLTVV.

The chain links TRBV28 to TRBJ1-1, with 7 bases lining up with TRBD1. V trimming: 8 bases; J trimming: 4 bases; junction bases outside the gene matches: 19. The CDR3 loop spans 17 amino acids. Germline V gene data show CDR1 as MDHEN and CDR2 as SYDVKM. The CDR3 spells CASLPQPGRGSGTEAFF. In DNA, the CDR3 is TGTGCCAGCTTACCCCAACCTGGCAGGGGGTCGGGCACTGAAGCTTTCTTT.

CDR3 sequence reads: CASSQQGAANTEAFF. The CDR3 DNA reads as TGCGCCAGCAGCCAACAGGGGGCGGCGAACACTGAAGCTTTCTTT. The chain couples TRBV4-1 to TRBJ1-1; 8 bases map to TRBD1. This CDR3 spans 15 amino acids. V shed 2 bases, J shed 1 base, and the junction held 3 bases outside the gene matches. Germline values: CDR1 MGHRA, CDR2 YSYEKL.